This is a list of T cell receptor beta chains from one sample in a study of tumor-infiltrating lymphocytes in primary liver carcinoma. MiXCR was run by TCRdb on the multiplex PCR reads, yielding one entry per CDR3 protein. The sample carries tens of thousands of distinct CDR3 sequences, roughly two thirds recorded once. Sample: liver tumor tissue from sampling region 4. The receptors here all came from a man aged 40-55 years with primary liver carcinoma and hepatitis B virus infection. Each CDR3 is given with its conserved first and last residue. D genes are given only for firm matches. Only part of the rows carry a size: once, few, many, or a class if the clone is expanded.

CASNLTGAPQHF,TGTGCCAGCAATCTGACGGGGGCGCCCCAGCATTTT,TRBV12-3/TRBV12-4,.,TRBJ1-5,.
CASSSGSLPQHF,TGTGCCAGCAGTTCAGGAAGTCTGCCCCAGCATTTT,TRBV6-2/TRBV6-3,.,TRBJ1-5,.
CASNQDSPIQYF,TGCGCCAGCAACCAAGATTCCCCGATCCAGTACTTC,TRBV4-1,.,TRBJ2-5,few
CVSSPSRGSVNTEAFF,TGTGTCAGTAGCCCATCCAGGGGGTCGGTGAACACTGAAGCTTTCTTT,TRBV11-2,TRBD1,TRBJ1-1,.
CNVAPGWGMNTEAFF,TGCAACGTTGCCCCAGGGTGGGGGATGAACACTGAAGCTTTCTTT,TRBV29-1,.,TRBJ1-1,few
CVSSLVLQGWTGELFF,TGTGTCAGCAGCTTAGTTCTTCAGGGTTGGACTGGGGAGCTGTTTTTT,TRBV7-9,.,TRBJ2-2,.
CASSSTAFDRGGNEEFF,TGTGCCAGCAGTTCCACGGCCTTCGACCGGGGAGGCAATGAGGAGTTCTTC,TRBV6-5,.,TRBJ2-1,.
CACNLRGTIEELFF,TGTGCCTGCAACCTCCGAGGGACAATAGAGGAGCTGTTTTTT,TRBV6-1,.,TRBJ2-2,.
CASSQDYPASGTQYF,TGCGCCAGCAGCCAAGATTATCCGGCGTCCGGGACCCAGTACTTC,TRBV4-1,.,TRBJ2-5,many
CAIREAGGLKNIQYF,TGTGCCATCCGGGAGGCCGGGGGCCTCAAAAACATTCAGTACTTC,TRBV10-3,.,TRBJ2-4,few
CATNPGTGEETQYF,TGTGCCACAAACCCCGGGACAGGGGAAGAGACCCAGTACTTC,TRBV24-1,TRBD1,TRBJ2-5,.
CASNPGLAGTVTQYF,TGTGCCAGCAACCCAGGACTAGCAGGAACAGTTACGCAGTATTTT,TRBV6-5,TRBD2,TRBJ2-3,few
CASGLSGRGLHF,TGTGCTAGCGGTCTTAGCGGGAGGGGACTGCACTTT,TRBV6-5,TRBD2,TRBJ2-3,.
CASSDKVGEQYF,TGTGCCAGCAGTGACAAGGTCGGCGAGCAGTACTTC,TRBV6-6,.,TRBJ2-7,.
CASNKTNPSYELYF,TGTGCCAGTAATAAGACTAACCCTTCCTACGAGCTGTACTTC,TRBV19,.,TRBJ2-7,.
CAWIGSGRPINTGELFF,TGTGCCTGGATTGGTAGCGGGAGGCCGATAAACACCGGGGAGCTGTTTTTT,TRBV30,TRBD2,TRBJ2-2,few
CASLGQGATYEQYF,TGTGCCAGTTTAGGACAGGGGGCCACCTACGAGCAGTACTTC,TRBV12-3/TRBV12-4,TRBD1,TRBJ2-7,.
CTSTSSVHEQYF,TGTACCAGCACCTCTAGTGTCCACGAGCAGTACTTC,TRBV6-2/TRBV6-3,.,TRBJ2-7,.
CATSNWTGGEETQYF,TGTGCCACCAGCAACTGGACAGGGGGTGAAGAGACCCAGTACTTC,TRBV15,TRBD1,TRBJ2-5,many
CASSLGLAEIYEQYF,TGCGCCAGCAGCTTAGGACTAGCGGAGATCTACGAGCAGTACTTC,TRBV5-1,TRBD2,TRBJ2-7,many
CASRYRQEAFF,TGTGCCAGCCGTTACCGACAGGAGGCTTTCTTT,TRBV28,.,TRBJ1-1,few
CASSLLYTGELFF,TGTGCCAGCAGTTTACTGTACACTGGGGAGCTGTTTTTT,TRBV11-2,.,TRBJ2-2,.
CPSSELGQDNSPLDF,TGCCCCAGCAGTGAGTTGGGACAGGATAATTCACCCCTCGACTTT,TRBV10-2,TRBD1,TRBJ1-6,.
CASSESGQPLNF,TGCGCCAGCAGTGAGTCGGGTCAGCCCCTGAATTTT,TRBV10-2,.,TRBJ1-5,.
CASSLSSPLAFGCTF,TGTGCCAGCAGCTTAAGTTCCCCACTGGCCTTTGGCTGCACCTTC,TRBV7-8,.,TRBJ1-2,.
CVRSFGQGPAYEQYF,TGTGTCAGGAGTTTCGGACAGGGACCGGCCTACGAGCAGTACTTC,TRBV28,TRBD1,TRBJ2-7,.
CASSPGQGQETQYF,TGTGCCAGCAGCCCCGGACAGGGCCAAGAGACCCAGTACTTC,TRBV6-5,TRBD1,TRBJ2-5,few
CASSPDGGVNTGELFF,TGTGCCAGCAGCCCGGATGGCGGGGTGAACACCGGGGAGCTGTTTTTT,TRBV5-4,.,TRBJ2-2,many
CASSPSGSRGATQYF,TGTGCCAGCAGTCCTAGCGGGTCCAGAGGAGCTACGCAGTATTTT,TRBV12-3/TRBV12-4,TRBD2,TRBJ2-3,.